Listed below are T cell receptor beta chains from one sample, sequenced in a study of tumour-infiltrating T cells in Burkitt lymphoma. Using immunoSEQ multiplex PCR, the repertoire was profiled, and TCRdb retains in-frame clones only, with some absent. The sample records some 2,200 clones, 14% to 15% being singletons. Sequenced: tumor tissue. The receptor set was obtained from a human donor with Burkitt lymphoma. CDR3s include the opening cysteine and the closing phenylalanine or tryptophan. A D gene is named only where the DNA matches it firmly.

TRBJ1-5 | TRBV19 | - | CASTPLQGFNQPQHF
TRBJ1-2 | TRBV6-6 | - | CASTLRGGYTF
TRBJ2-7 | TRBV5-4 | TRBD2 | CASSPGLGSYEQYF
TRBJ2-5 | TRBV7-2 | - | CASGLNERNRETQYF
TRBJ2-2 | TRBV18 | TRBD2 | CASSPGGNTGELFF
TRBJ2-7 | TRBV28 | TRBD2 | CASSLLGGDLYEQYF
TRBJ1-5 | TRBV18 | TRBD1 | CASSPGGNNQPQHF
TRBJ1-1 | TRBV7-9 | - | CASSPALMNTEAFF
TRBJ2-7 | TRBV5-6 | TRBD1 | CASSLSVDRGLSYEQYF
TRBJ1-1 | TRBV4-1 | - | CASSQEIGRTNTEAFF
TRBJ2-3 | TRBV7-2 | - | CASSFSLADTQYF
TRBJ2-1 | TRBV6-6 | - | CASSYYAGIGDNEQFF
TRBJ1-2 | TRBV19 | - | CASSMANSGVANTF
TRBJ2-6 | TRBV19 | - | CASSTHLSGANVLTF
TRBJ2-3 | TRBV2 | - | CASSAIPRGKQYF
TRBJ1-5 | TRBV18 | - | CASSLPGENQPQHF
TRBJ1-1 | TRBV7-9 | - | CASSRSQNTEAFF